The 21 T cell receptor beta chains in this list originate from one sample, sequenced in a study of breast tumors, draining lymph nodes, adjacent tissues. TCRdb itself ran the multiplex PCR reads through MiXCR, one entry per CDR3 protein. The sample includes roughly 220,000 distinct CDR3 sequences, approximately 36% of them seen just once. Breast cancer patients provided tissue from their axillary draining lymph nodes. The sample was axillary lymph node tissue. These receptors all come from a female donor with breast cancer. Some clones in this sample may be carry-over from other donors' samples.

The chain joins TRBV29-1 to TRBJ2-1, with 11 bases fitting TRBD2. CDR3 length: 14 amino acids. The V gene end was trimmed by 5 bases and the J gene end by 4 bases; junction bases not matched to a gene: 4. The germline gives CDR1 SQVTM, CDR2 ANQGSEA. The CDR3 DNA sequence: TGCAGCGTTCCTGGGACTAGCGGATACAATGAGCAGTTCTTC. It codes for CSVPGTSGYNEQFF.

Of note for this clonotype: A read error may be the cause here, since a much bigger clone is one base away. In this CDR3 the conserved last residue, phenylalanine or tryptophan, is missing, so a read error is likely. This sequence joins TRBV5-1 and TRBJ1-2, with D possibly being TRBD1 (6 bases). CDR3 length equals 14 residues. From germline, CDR1 is SGHRS and CDR2 YFSETQ. The V gene lost 3 bases and the J gene lost 0 bases, with 9 bases spanning the gap. The CDR3 DNA is TGCGCCAGCAGCTCACAGGGAGCTAACTATGGCTACACCGTC. Translation gives CASSSQGANYGYTV.

This clonotype was detected ten times or more. V usage is TRBV10-3 and J usage is TRBJ2-3; D is unresolved. The CDR3 runs 14 residues. CDR1 and CDR2 (germline): ENHRY, SYGVKD. V lost 7 bases, J lost 0 bases, and 11 bases lay in between. As DNA, the CDR3 is TGTGCCATCACGGTCACGGCAAGCACAGATACGCAGTATTTT. Amino acid sequence: CAITVTASTDTQYF.

V usage is TRBV12-3 or TRBV12-4 and J usage is TRBJ2-7; 9 bases match TRBD1. There are 15 residues in the CDR3. The trim removed 5 bases at V and 4 bases at J, leaving 9 bases unmatched. The CDR3 nucleotides read TGTGCCAGCAGTCGGGACAGGGCCCAACTGTACGAGCAGTACTTC. It codes for CASSRDRAQLYEQYF.

V and J are TRBV2 and TRBJ2-1; the match to TRBD1 covers 8 bases. Looked up from germline, CDR1 is SNHLY and CDR2 is FYNNEI. This CDR3 is 12 amino acids long. Trimming removed 3 bases from V and 12 bases from J; junction bases left unmatched: 4. The CDR3 nucleotides read TGTGCCAGCAGTGATGGACAGGGTGGGCAGTTCTTC. Translating gives CASSDGQGGQFF.

The CDR3 region has the DNA TGTGCCAGCAGTTACTCGAGTCTCAGCGGGGCCAACGTCCTGACTTTC. Protein product: CASSYSSLSGANVLTF. This chain connects TRBV2 to TRBJ2-6; D gene uncertain. Trimming removed 5 bases at V and 4 bases at J, with 15 bases between. The CDR3 is 16 amino acids. CDR1 is SNHLY, CDR2 FYNNEI, per germline.

This clonotype came up many times. V and J are TRBV7-2 and TRBJ1-2, with 7 positions matching TRBD1. CDR3 length: 15 amino acids. Germline V gene sequence: CDR1 SGHTA, CDR2 FQGNSA. The junction had 7 bases not matched to a gene; V was cut back by 1 base and J by 5 bases. The CDR3 sequence: CASSLDGRGQYGYTF. The CDR3 nucleotides are TGTGCCAGCAGCTTAGATGGGAGGGGGCAATATGGCTACACCTTC. Variable domain in full (rest from reference TRBV7-2 and TRBJ1-2): GAGVSQSPSNKVTEKGKDVELRCDPISGHTALYWYRQSLGQGLEFLIYFQGNSAPDKSGLPSDRFSAERTGGSVSTLTIQRTQQEDSAVYLCASSLDGRGQYGYTFGSGTRLTVV.

This clonotype came up many times. This chain connects TRBV4-1 to TRBJ2-7, with 7 positions matching TRBD1. This CDR3 is 14 amino acids long. V trimming: 5 bases; J trimming: 4 bases; junction bases outside the gene matches: 8. Germline V gene data show CDR1 as MGHRA and CDR2 as YSYEKL. The CDR3 nucleotides read TGCGCCAGCAGCATCCGACAGGGAACATACGAGCAGTACTTC. The encoded protein is CASSIRQGTYEQYF.

Concerning this clonotype: It may be a read error: a sequence one base away is much more abundant. The chain uses TRBV5-6 and TRBJ1-4; maybe TRBD1 (5 bases). CDR1 is SGHDT and CDR2 is YYEEEE in the germline V gene. The CDR3 spans 16 residues. The germline V and J ends were trimmed by 2 bases and 6 bases, with 17 bases remaining between them. The CDR3, as DNA: TGTGCCAGCAGCTTCCCCACCGGGGCTATGGATGAAAAACTGTTTTTT. This gives the protein CASSFPTGAMDEKLFF.

This chain uses TRBV24-1 with TRBJ2-7; 7 bases are shared with TRBD2. V lost 5 bases and J lost 4; bases outside the gene matches: 7. This CDR3 contains 14 residues. In germline, CDR1 is KGHDR, CDR2 SFDVKD. The CDR3 region has the DNA TGTGCCACCAGTGGTAGGACTAGTGGTTACGAGCAGTACTTC. It translates to CATSGRTSGYEQYF.

A note on this clonotype: Just one base apart from a much larger clone, this may be a read error. This chain uses TRBV3-1 with TRBJ2-3; D call uncertain. The CDR3 spans 15 residues. In germline, CDR1 is LGHDT, CDR2 YNNKEL (reference sequence). The CDR3 region is CTSSRSFVSTDTQYF. CDR3 nucleotides: TGTACCAGCAGCCGATCTTTTGTTAGCACAGATACGCAGTATTTT.

With regard to this clonotype: The junction does not match germline at one end; this may be a read error. The chain recombines TRBV19 with TRBJ2-2; possible D gene TRBD2, 5 bases. The CDR3 contains 15 residues. Germline V gene data show CDR1 as LNHDA and CDR2 as SQIVND (reference sequence). The CDR3 protein is CASSRTGGNIGELFF. As DNA, the CDR3 is TGTGCCAGTAGTCGGACTGGCGGAAACATCGGGGAGCTGTTTTTT.

On this clonotype: The junction differs from germline at one of its ends, possibly a read error. The CDR3 spells CASSLSRGSYNEPFF. In DNA form, the CDR3 reads TGTGCCAGCAGCCTCTCCCGCGGCTCCTACAATGAGCCGTTCTTC. The J gene is TRBJ2-1, the V gene TRBV9; no clear D. The CDR3 has 15 residues. The germline V gene encodes CDR1 SGDLS and CDR2 YYNGEE.

This clonotype was seen repeatedly, ten times or more. The chain links TRBV2 to TRBJ2-7, with 11 nucleotides matching TRBD2. The germline gives CDR1 SNHLY, CDR2 FYNNEI. After removal of 10 bases from V and 1 base from J, the junction contained 21 bases not matched to a gene. There are 19 residues in the CDR3. The CDR3 region is CANLPAGTSGLSTSYEQYF. In DNA form, the CDR3 reads TGTGCCAACCTGCCCGCCGGGACTAGCGGACTATCGACTTCCTACGAGCAGTACTTC.

The rearrangement uses TRBV5-4 and TRBJ2-7, with D perhaps matching TRBD1 or TRBD2 (5 bases each). Per germline, CDR1 SGHNT and CDR2 YYREEE (reference sequence). V lost 0 bases to trimming and J lost 2 bases, with 12 bases between them. The CDR3 loop spans 15 amino acids. CDR3 sequence: CASSLGDGFTYEQYF. DNA for the CDR3: TGTGCCAGCAGCTTGGGGGACGGGTTTACCTACGAGCAGTACTTC.

The chain combines TRBV7-9 with TRBJ2-5; D unclear. The CDR3 covers 16 residues. Germline CDR1 SEHNR, CDR2 FQNEAQ (reference sequence). The ends were cut back, 1 base at V and 0 bases at J, with 12 bases in the middle. The CDR3 bases are TGTGCCAGCAGCTTAGGACAATTCCGGGACCAAGAGACCCAGTACTTC. Translated, it gives CASSLGQFRDQETQYF.

The chain recombines TRBV20-1 with TRBJ2-7; 8 bases align to TRBD1. Unmatched junction bases numbered 2, after V lost 5 bases and J lost 2 bases. This CDR3 contains 12 residues. The germline CDR1 and CDR2 sequences are DFQATT and SNEGSKA (reference sequence). CDR3 residues: CSAVQGAYEQYF. CDR3 DNA sequence: TGCAGTGCTGTACAGGGGGCCTACGAGCAGTACTTC.

With regard to this clonotype: A much larger clone is a single base away; this may be a read error. V and J are TRBV9 and TRBJ2-1, with 7 bases fitting TRBD2. Germline assignment: CDR1 SGDLS and CDR2 YYNGEE. The length of the CDR3 is 15 residues. Here the CDR3 reads CASSVDGGYYNEPFF. The CDR3 nucleotides read TGTGCCAGCAGCGTAGACGGGGGGTATTACAATGAGCCGTTCTTC.

There are many counts of this clonotype. V is TRBV20-1 and J is TRBJ1-5; 8 bases match TRBD1. The length of the CDR3 is 14 residues. From germline, CDR1 is DFQATT and CDR2 SNEGSKA (reference sequence). The ends lost 3 bases at V and 2 bases at J; junction bases unmatched: 3. The CDR3 spells CSASGQGGNQPQHF. CDR3 in DNA: TGCAGTGCTAGTGGACAGGGAGGCAATCAGCCCCAGCATTTT.

This clonotype was seen a few times. This chain uses TRBV18 with TRBJ2-7; possibly TRBD1 for D (7 bases). Germline V gene sequence: CDR1 KGHSH, CDR2 LQKENI. V lost 2 bases, J lost 0 bases, and 14 bases lay in between. CDR3 length: 16 residues. CDR3 DNA sequence: TGTGCCAGCTCACCAAGACAGGGACTGGGCTCCTACGAGCAGTACTTC. Encoded protein: CASSPRQGLGSYEQYF.

This chain connects TRBV28 to TRBJ2-7; TRBD1 might be the D (6 bases). Trimming cost V 4 bases and J 3 bases, with 13 bases left between them. The CDR3 covers 14 residues. Germline V gives CDR1 MDHEN, CDR2 SYDVKM. CDR3 sequence (DNA): TGTGCCAGCAGTTCCCAGGGACAATTCTACGAGCAGTACTTC. It specifies CASSSQGQFYEQYF.